This TCR beta chain was found in a study of graft-versus-host responses after intestinal transplantation. About the study: Recipients across the board were started on anti-thymocyte globulin induction, then kept on tacrolimus and steroids for approximately three years.

Using immunoSEQ multiplex PCR, the repertoire was profiled, and TCRdb retains in-frame clones only, with some absent. The repertoire holds 11,000 to 15,000 clones, with about 36% as singletons. This clone is medium-sized (0.01 to 0.1%). Findings and limits, study-wide: Graft-versus-host to host-versus-graft clonal ratios in allografts were high in patients with graft-donor T cell macrochimerism. Circulating GvH clones peaking coincided with falling HvG clones soon after transplant.

This material consisted of alloreactive CD4+ T cells from a mixed lymphocyte reaction culture, taken before intestinal transplant. The subset was: CFSE-low proliferating T cells sorted from roughly six-day pre-transplant mixed lymphocyte reaction (GvH or HvG direction). This receptor was obtained from a human patient who received an intestinal transplant.

CDR3 sequence (DNA): TGTGCCAGCAGCCAAGTTTCGGCAGGGTGGAATGAAAAACTGTTTTTT. As protein: CASSQVSAGWNEKLFF. V gene TRBV14 combines with J gene TRBJ1-4; a possible D gene is TRBD1 (5 bases). The CDR3 runs to 16 residues. Trimming cost V 1 base and J 5 bases, with 14 bases left between them. In germline, CDR1 is SGHDN, CDR2 FVKESK.